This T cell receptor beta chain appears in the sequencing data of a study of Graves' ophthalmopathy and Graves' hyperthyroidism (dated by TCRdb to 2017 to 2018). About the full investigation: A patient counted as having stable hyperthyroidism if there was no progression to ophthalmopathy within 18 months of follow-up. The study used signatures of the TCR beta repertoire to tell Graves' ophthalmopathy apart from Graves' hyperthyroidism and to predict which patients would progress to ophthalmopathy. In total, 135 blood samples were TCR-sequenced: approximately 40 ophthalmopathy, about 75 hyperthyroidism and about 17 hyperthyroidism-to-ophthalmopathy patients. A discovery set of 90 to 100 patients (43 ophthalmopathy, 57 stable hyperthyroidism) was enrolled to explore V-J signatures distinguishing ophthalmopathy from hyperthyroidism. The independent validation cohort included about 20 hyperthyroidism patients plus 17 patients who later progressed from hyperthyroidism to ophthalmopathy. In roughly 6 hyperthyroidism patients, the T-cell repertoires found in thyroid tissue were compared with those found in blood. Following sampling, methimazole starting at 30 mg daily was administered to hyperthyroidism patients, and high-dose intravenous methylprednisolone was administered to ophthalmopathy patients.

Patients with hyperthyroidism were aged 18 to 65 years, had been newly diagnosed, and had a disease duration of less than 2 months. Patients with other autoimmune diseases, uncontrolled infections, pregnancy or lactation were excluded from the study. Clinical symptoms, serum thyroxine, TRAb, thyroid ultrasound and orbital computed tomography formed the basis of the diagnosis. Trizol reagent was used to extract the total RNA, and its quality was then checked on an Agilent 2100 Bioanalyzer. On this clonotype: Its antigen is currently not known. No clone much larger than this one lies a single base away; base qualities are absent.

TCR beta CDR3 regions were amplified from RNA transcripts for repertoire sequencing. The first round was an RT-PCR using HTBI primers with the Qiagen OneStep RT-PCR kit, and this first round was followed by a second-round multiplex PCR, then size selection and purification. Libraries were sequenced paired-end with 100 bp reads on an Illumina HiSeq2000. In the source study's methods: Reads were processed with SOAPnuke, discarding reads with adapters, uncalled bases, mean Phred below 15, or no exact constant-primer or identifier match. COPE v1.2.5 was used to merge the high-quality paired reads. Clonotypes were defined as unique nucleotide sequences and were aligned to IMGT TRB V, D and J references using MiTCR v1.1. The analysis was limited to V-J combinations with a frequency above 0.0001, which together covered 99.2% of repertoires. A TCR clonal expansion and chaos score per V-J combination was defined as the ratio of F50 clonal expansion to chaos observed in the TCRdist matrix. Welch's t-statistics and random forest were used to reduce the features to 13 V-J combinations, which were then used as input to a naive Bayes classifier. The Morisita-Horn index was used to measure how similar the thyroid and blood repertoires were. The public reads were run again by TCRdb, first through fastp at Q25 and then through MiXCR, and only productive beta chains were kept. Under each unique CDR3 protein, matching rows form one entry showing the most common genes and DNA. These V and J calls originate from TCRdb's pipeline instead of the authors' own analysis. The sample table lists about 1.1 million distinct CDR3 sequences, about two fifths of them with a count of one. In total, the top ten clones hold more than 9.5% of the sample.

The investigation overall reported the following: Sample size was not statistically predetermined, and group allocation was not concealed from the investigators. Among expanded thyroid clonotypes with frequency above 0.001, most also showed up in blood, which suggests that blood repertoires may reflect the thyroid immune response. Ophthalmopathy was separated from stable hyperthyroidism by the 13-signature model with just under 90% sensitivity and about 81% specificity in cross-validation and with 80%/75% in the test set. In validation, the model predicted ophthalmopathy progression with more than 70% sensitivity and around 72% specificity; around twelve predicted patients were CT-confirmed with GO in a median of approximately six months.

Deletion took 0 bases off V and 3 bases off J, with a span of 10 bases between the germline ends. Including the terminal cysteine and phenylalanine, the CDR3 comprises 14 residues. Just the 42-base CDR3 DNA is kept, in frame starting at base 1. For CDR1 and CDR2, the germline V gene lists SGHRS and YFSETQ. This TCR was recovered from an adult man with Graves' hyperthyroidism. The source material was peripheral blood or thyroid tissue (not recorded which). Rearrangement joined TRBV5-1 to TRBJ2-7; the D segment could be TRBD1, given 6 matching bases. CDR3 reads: CASSLDGQIYEQYF. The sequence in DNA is TGCGCCAGCAGCTTGGATGGACAGATCTACGAGCAGTACTTC.